This T cell receptor beta chain was sequenced in a study of blood T cell repertoires in COVID-19. On the study more broadly: Sources were T cells, B-cell-depleted T cells, or PBMCs; the material itself was cDNA or gDNA.

The CDR3 sequence is 15 residues long. V lost 4 bases to trimming and J lost 3 bases; unmatched junction nucleotides: 6. Germline lookup yields CDR1 SGHAT and CDR2 FQNNGV. Libraries were prepared by immunoSEQ multiplex PCR; TCRdb keeps only in-frame clonotypes and omits some of them. The table records around 99,000 clones, about 87% of them present only once. This chain links TRBV11-2 with TRBJ2-3; 8 bases are a match to TRBD1. The source is a woman between 45 and 65 years old with acute or convalescent COVID-19. The material sequenced was peripheral blood. The CDR3 DNA reads as TGTGCCAGCAGCTCTCGACAGGGGAGGACAGATACGCAGTATTTT. Translating it yields CASSSRQGRTDTQYF.